This TCR beta chain was sequenced during a study of cytomegalovirus exposure and HLA in healthy donors. Study results and limitations: Most CMV-associated TCR beta chains were later found to appear HLA-restricted. An analysis was carried out at a later point. It showed that HLA-associated TCR beta chains were more clonally expanded than equally common non-associated chains.

This CDR3 comprises 15 residues. Per germline, CDR1 SGHRS and CDR2 YFSETQ. The junction had 5 bases not matched to a gene; V was cut back by 4 bases and J by 1 base. 13 Jbeta primers and 60 Vbeta primers were used for the PCR. The protocol was immunoSEQ multiplex PCR, while the TCRdb copy is restricted to in-frame clones and leaves out a portion. The sample comprises 170,000 or so clones, roughly three quarters of which are singletons, and less than 15% rests with the top ten. Of note for this clone: The antigen remains unidentified.

The sequence was obtained from a woman aged 50 to 60 in good health and CMV-seropositive. The rearrangement uses TRBV5-1 and TRBJ2-3; 8 bases map to TRBD2. What was sequenced was PBMCs. The CDR3 DNA is TGCGCCAGCAGCCTTAGCGGGGCGGGCACAGATACGCAGTATTTT. Its protein product is CASSLSGAGTDTQYF.